This is a list of T cell receptor beta chains from one sample in a study of Ad26.COV2.S vaccination and SARS-CoV-2 variants. Here immunoSEQ multiplex PCR was the method, and the copy in TCRdb shows in-frame clones only, minus some. The table records roughly 450,000 clones, 75% to 95% of them present only once. Here the sequenced sample was peripheral blood, taken in a trial of Ad26.COV2.S vaccine versus placebo. These receptor sequences come from a person aged 18-60 years who received the Ad26.COV2.S COVID-19 vaccine or a placebo. CDR3s include the opening cysteine and the closing phenylalanine or tryptophan. Each record gives: J gene, V gene, CDR3 protein.

j_call: TRBJ2-3; v_call: TRBV27; cdr3_aa: CASSLGQGGADTQYF
j_call: TRBJ2-7; v_call: TRBV6-5; cdr3_aa: CASSYSAGGTYEQYF
j_call: TRBJ2-7; v_call: TRBV10-3; cdr3_aa: CAISPLTGEYEQYF
j_call: TRBJ2-2; v_call: TRBV6-2/TRBV6-3; cdr3_aa: CASSLGLAGGPYGELFF
j_call: TRBJ2-7; v_call: TRBV4-1; cdr3_aa: CASSQASSYEQYF
j_call: TRBJ1-5; v_call: TRBV18; cdr3_aa: CASSRVQGTNQPQHF
j_call: TRBJ2-1; v_call: TRBV27; cdr3_aa: CASSSIAPNRANEQFF
j_call: TRBJ1-4; v_call: TRBV5-8; cdr3_aa: CASSLLYGGGEKLFF
j_call: TRBJ1-3; v_call: TRBV6-5; cdr3_aa: CASSYSIQGNTIYF
j_call: TRBJ1-2; v_call: TRBV3-1/TRBV3-2; cdr3_aa: CASSQDVGRTGGYTF
j_call: TRBJ2-1; v_call: TRBV6-5; cdr3_aa: CASSLGPYNEQFF
j_call: TRBJ2-3; v_call: TRBV7-3; cdr3_aa: CASSLQSGNTDTQYF
j_call: TRBJ1-6; v_call: TRBV7-9; cdr3_aa: CASSLGPQIGSPLHF
j_call: TRBJ2-2; v_call: TRBV7-9; cdr3_aa: CASSLVGGQGITGELFF
j_call: TRBJ2-1; v_call: TRBV4-1; cdr3_aa: CASSQIPGTEYNEQFF
j_call: TRBJ2-1; v_call: TRBV6-5; cdr3_aa: CASQGAPEGNNEQFF
j_call: TRBJ2-7; v_call: TRBV6-2/TRBV6-3; cdr3_aa: CASSKTLAASYEQYF
j_call: TRBJ2-2; v_call: TRBV7-3; cdr3_aa: CASSLSLRHGNTGELFF
j_call: TRBJ2-1; v_call: TRBV24-1; cdr3_aa: CATSAGLPTNEQFF
j_call: TRBJ2-7; v_call: TRBV2; cdr3_aa: CASRTSGSSYEQYF
j_call: TRBJ2-4; v_call: TRBV24-1; cdr3_aa: CATSGTGGPAKNIQYF
j_call: TRBJ2-7; v_call: TRBV27; cdr3_aa: CASSSPGQSYEQYF
j_call: TRBJ2-7; v_call: TRBV7-2; cdr3_aa: CASSLDVRGYEQYF
j_call: TRBJ2-3; v_call: TRBV7-8; cdr3_aa: CASSLNGRAPDTQYF
j_call: TRBJ2-6; v_call: TRBV21-1; cdr3_aa: CASSKRKGSGRLDSGANVLTF
j_call: TRBJ1-4; v_call: TRBV18; cdr3_aa: CASSPVGGSNEKLFF
j_call: TRBJ2-3; v_call: TRBV6-2/TRBV6-3; cdr3_aa: CASSPLPAGWDTQYF
j_call: TRBJ1-3; v_call: TRBV30; cdr3_aa: CAWSFLRTASSGNTIYF
j_call: TRBJ2-3; v_call: TRBV4-1; cdr3_aa: CASSQVDPDTQYF
j_call: TRBJ2-1; v_call: TRBV25-1; cdr3_aa: CASSDMASGYNEQFF
j_call: TRBJ2-3; v_call: TRBV11-2; cdr3_aa: CASSTSEASDTQYF
j_call: TRBJ1-4; v_call: TRBV2; cdr3_aa: CASRGSRSPATNEKLFF
j_call: TRBJ2-5; v_call: TRBV15; cdr3_aa: CATSRSNRAQETQYF
j_call: TRBJ1-3; v_call: TRBV30; cdr3_aa: CAWSVGGPGNTIYF
j_call: TRBJ2-5; v_call: TRBV7-2; cdr3_aa: CASSQSGSLETQYF
j_call: TRBJ1-6; v_call: TRBV5-1; cdr3_aa: CASSASRAENSPLHF
j_call: TRBJ1-2; v_call: TRBV21-1; cdr3_aa: CASSKRVDRNINYGYTF
j_call: TRBJ2-1; v_call: TRBV7-3; cdr3_aa: CASSLTSGNNEQFF
j_call: TRBJ1-1; v_call: TRBV6-5; cdr3_aa: CASTRAGWLNTEAFF
j_call: TRBJ1-6; v_call: TRBV7-2; cdr3_aa: CASSLEGYSYNSPLHF
j_call: TRBJ2-1; v_call: TRBV13; cdr3_aa: CASSLGGSGAYNEQFF
j_call: TRBJ2-5; v_call: TRBV9; cdr3_aa: CASSAAGGVGQETQYF
j_call: TRBJ2-3; v_call: TRBV4-1; cdr3_aa: CASSQDPSGDFTDTQYF
j_call: TRBJ1-4; v_call: TRBV10-3; cdr3_aa: CATRDREGEKLFF
j_call: TRBJ1-5; v_call: TRBV4-1; cdr3_aa: CASSLQSGGNQPQHF
j_call: TRBJ2-2; v_call: TRBV19; cdr3_aa: CASSIGQGLTGELFF
j_call: TRBJ2-3; v_call: TRBV30; cdr3_aa: CAWINKGTTTNTQYF
j_call: TRBJ2-3; v_call: TRBV28; cdr3_aa: CASSRLPLSTDTQYF
j_call: TRBJ2-7; v_call: TRBV5-6; cdr3_aa: CASSLADRLHEQYF
j_call: TRBJ2-7; v_call: TRBV19; cdr3_aa: CASSGLAGGVYEQYF
j_call: TRBJ1-6; v_call: TRBV2; cdr3_aa: CASKDDRGYNSPLHF
j_call: TRBJ2-2; v_call: TRBV5-1; cdr3_aa: CASSLRSGLAGGMAGELFF
j_call: TRBJ2-3; v_call: TRBV24-1; cdr3_aa: CATSASDTQYF
j_call: TRBJ2-7; v_call: TRBV6-6; cdr3_aa: CASREQGALYEQYF
j_call: TRBJ2-7; v_call: TRBV19; cdr3_aa: CASSLGQGASYEQYF